The sequence of this T cell receptor beta chain was determined in a study of Graves' ophthalmopathy and Graves' hyperthyroidism. Regarding the study as a whole: Ophthalmopathy progression predictions by the model showed 72.22% specificity and about 70% sensitivity. Ophthalmopathy cases were distinguished from stable hyperthyroidism by a 13-signature model, reaching about 91% sensitivity and 70% to 84% specificity.

Germline V lookup: CDR1 SGHRS, CDR2 YFSETQ. V shed 4 bases and J 1 base; nucleotides not matched to a gene: 8. This CDR3 has 15 amino acids. Diagnosis used clinical symptoms, serum thyroxine, TRAb, thyroid ultrasound and orbital computed tomography. Amplifying from RNA transcripts, the study obtained TCR beta CDR3 regions. The first-round RT-PCR employed HTBI primers together with the Qiagen OneStep RT-PCR kit. A multiplex PCR was then performed as the second round. TCRdb re-derived calls from the multiplex PCR reads in MiXCR, one entry per CDR3 protein. The sample shows some 390,000 distinct CDR3 sequences, about 17% of them seen only once. This clonotype was observed many times. The target antigen is unknown.

This sequence was found in a woman aged 18-29 years with Graves' ophthalmopathy. The sequencing sample was made of peripheral blood. The chain couples TRBV5-1 to TRBJ2-7; 7 bases map to TRBD2. DNA of the CDR3: TGCGCCAGCAGCCCTCCGACTAGCCCTTCCTACGAGCAGTACTTC. Amino acids: CASSPPTSPSYEQYF. Together with reference TRBV5-1 and TRBJ2-7, the CDR3 gives the full variable domain: KAGVTQTPRYLIKTRGQQVTLSCSPISGHRSVSWYQQTPGQGLQFLFEYFSETQRNKGNFPGRFSGRQFSNSRSEMNVSTLELGDSALYLCASSPPTSPSYEQYFGPGTRLTVT.